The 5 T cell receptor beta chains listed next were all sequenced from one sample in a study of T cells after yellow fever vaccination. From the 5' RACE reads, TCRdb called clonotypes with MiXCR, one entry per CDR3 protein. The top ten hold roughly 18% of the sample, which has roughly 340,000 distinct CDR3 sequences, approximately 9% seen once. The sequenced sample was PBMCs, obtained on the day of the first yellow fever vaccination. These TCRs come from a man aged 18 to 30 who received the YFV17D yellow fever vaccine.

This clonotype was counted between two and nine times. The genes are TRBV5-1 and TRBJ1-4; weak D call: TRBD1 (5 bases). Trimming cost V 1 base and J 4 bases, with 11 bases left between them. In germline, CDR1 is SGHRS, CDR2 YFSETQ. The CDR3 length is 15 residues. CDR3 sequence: CASSLLSGGNEKLFF. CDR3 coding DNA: TGCGCCAGCAGCTTGCTGTCCGGGGGTAATGAAAAACTGTTTTTT.

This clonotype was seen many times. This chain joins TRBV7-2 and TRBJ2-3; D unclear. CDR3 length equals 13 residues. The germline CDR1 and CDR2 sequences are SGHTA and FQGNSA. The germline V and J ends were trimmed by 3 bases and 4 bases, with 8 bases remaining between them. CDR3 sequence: CASSFRFPDTQYF. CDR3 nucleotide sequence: TGTGCCAGCAGCTTCAGGTTCCCAGATACGCAGTATTTT.

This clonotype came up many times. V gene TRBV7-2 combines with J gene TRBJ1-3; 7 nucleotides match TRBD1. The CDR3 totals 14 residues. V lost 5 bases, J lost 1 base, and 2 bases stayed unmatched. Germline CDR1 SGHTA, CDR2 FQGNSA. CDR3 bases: TGTGCCAGCAGCCAGACAGGGTCTGGAAACACCATATATTTT. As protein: CASSQTGSGNTIYF.

The CDR3 DNA reads TGCGCCAGCAGCCAAAGGACAGCCGGGGGAACCGAAAAACTGTTTTTT. This encodes CASSQRTAGGTEKLFF. This chain joins TRBV4-1 and TRBJ1-4; TRBD1 is a possible D gene (6 bases). The CDR3 has 16 residues. With 2 bases removed from V and 8 bases from J, the gap between germline ends came to 18 bases. Germline CDR1 MGHRA, CDR2 YSYEKL.

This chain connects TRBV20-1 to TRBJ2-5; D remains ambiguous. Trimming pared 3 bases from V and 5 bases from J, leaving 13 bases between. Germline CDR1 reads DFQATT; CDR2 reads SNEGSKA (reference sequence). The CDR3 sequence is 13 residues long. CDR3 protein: CSASPRPGETQYF. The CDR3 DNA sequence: TGCAGTGCTAGCCCTCGACCTGGGGAGACCCAGTACTTC.